The 2 T cell receptor beta chains presented below share a single source sample, sequenced in a study of beta chain features in type 1 diabetes. Sequenced material consisted of expressed TCRB transcripts (all of the isolated RNA was reverse transcribed). Repertoires were generated with immunoSEQ multiplex PCR, while TCRdb's copy carries only in-frame clones and drops some. The sample lists more than 150,000 clones; about 12% were seen once. The sequenced sample was central memory CD4+ T cells from blood. These receptor sequences come from a woman younger than 35 in good health.

The V call is TRBV6-1, the J call TRBJ2-3, with TRBD2 matching 10 bases. The trim removed 2 bases at V and 6 bases at J, leaving 11 bases unmatched. Germline loops: CDR1 MNHNS, CDR2 SASEGT. This CDR3 has 17 amino acids. For the CDR3, the DNA is TGTGCCAGCAGTGAACGGACTAGCGGACCGAGGGGGGATACGCAGTATTTT. Translated, it gives CASSERTSGPRGDTQYF.

This clone has just a few counts. The gene calls are TRBV2 and TRBJ2-7; no firm D call. CDR1 and CDR2 from the germline V gene are SNHLY and FYNNEI. The CDR3 contains 14 residues. V was shortened by 4 bases and J by 0 bases, with 10 bases between the two germline ends. The CDR3 loop reads CASSAARGSYEQYF. The CDR3 coding sequence is TGTGCCAGCAGTGCGGCCAGAGGCTCCTACGAGCAGTACTTC. Looking up the rest from reference TRBV2 and TRBJ2-7 gives the full variable domain: EPEVTQTPSHQVTQMGQEVILRCVPISNHLYFYWYRQILGQKVEFLVSFYNNEISEKSEIFDDQFSVERPDGSNFTLKIRSTKLEDSAMYFCASSAARGSYEQYFGPGTRLTVT.